This T cell receptor beta chain was identified in a study of spatial heterogeneity in lung cancer. Study-level results: Tumor mutation counts were tracked by expanded intratumoral alpha and beta TCR counts.

Each molecule of TCR cDNA was tagged with one unique molecular identifier. MiXCR, applied by TCRdb to the 5' RACE reads, yields one record per CDR3 protein. Seen here are more than 10,000 distinct CDR3 sequences, about 3% observed once, and the top ten hold 15% to 20%. Time point denoted: sample taken at primary tumor resection. This clonotype was detected ten times or more. The target antigen is unknown. The TCR originated in a male donor with early-stage non-small cell lung cancer. This specimen consisted of lung tumor tissue, obtained at surgery.

The CDR3 coding sequence is TGCAGTGCTCCCCCGGTTCGGCCCCCCTACGAGCAGTACTTC. This gives the protein CSAPPVRPPYEQYF. V is TRBV20-1 and J is TRBJ2-7; unclear D gene. This CDR3 is 14 amino acids long. Trimming shortened V by 5 bases and J by 2 bases, and 16 bases separated the two germline ends. Looked up from germline, CDR1 is DFQATT and CDR2 is SNEGSKA (reference sequence).